This entry features one T cell receptor (beta chain) sequence. Sequencing was performed with immunoSEQ multiplex PCR; in TCRdb, only in-frame clones are kept and a portion is missing. In the table there are 200,000 to 250,000 clones, roughly 90% of which are singletons. Trimming shortened V by 0 bases and J by 7 bases, and 12 bases separated the two germline ends. CDR1 and CDR2 (germline): SNHLY, FYNNEI. There are 14 residues in the CDR3. These data originate in a study of blood T cell repertoires in COVID-19. The sequenced sample consisted of peripheral blood. The receptor comes from a woman in her thirties or forties with acute or convalescent COVID-19. The chain employs TRBV2 and TRBJ1-2; D gene unclear. The CDR3 reads CASSEARRAFGYTF. The CDR3, as DNA: TGTGCCAGCAGTGAAGCGAGGAGGGCTTTTGGCTACACCTTC.